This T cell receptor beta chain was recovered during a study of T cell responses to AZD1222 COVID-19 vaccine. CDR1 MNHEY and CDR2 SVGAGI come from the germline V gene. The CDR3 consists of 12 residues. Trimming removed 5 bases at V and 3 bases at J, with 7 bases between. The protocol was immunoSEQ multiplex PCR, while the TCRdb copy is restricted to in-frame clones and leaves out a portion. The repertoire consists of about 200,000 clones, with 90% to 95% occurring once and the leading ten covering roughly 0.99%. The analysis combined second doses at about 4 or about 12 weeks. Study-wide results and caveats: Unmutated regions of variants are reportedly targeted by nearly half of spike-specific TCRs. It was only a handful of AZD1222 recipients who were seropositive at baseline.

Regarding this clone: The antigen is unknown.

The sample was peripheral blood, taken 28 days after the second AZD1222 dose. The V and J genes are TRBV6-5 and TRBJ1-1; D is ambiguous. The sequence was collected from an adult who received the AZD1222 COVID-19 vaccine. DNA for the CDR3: TGTGCCAGCAGTCGGAGCCACACTGAAGCTTTCTTT. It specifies CASSRSHTEAFF.